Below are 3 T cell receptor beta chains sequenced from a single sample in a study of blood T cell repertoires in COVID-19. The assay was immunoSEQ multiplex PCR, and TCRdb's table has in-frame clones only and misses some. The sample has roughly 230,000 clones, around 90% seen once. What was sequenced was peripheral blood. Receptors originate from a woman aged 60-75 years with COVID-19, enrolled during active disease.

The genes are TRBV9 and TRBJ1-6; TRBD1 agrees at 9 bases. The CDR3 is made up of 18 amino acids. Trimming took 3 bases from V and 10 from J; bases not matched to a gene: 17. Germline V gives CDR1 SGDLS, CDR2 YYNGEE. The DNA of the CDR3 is TGTGCCAGCAGCGCCAGAGGGACAGGGACACGAGTAGGGTCACCCCTCCACTTT. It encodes CASSARGTGTRVGSPLHF.

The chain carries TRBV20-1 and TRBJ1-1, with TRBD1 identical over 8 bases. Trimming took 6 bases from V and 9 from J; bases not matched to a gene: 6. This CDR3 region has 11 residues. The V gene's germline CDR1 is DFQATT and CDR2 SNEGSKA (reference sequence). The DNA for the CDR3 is TGCAGTGCAGCCGGACAGGGTCAAGCTTTCTTT. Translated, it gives CSAAGQGQAFF.

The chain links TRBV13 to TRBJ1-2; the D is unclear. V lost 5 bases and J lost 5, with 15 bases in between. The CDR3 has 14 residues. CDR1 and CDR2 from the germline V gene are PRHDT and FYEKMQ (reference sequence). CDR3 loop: CASSPQVGSYGYTF. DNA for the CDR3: TGTGCCAGCAGCCCCCAAGTGGGCTCATATGGCTACACCTTC.